This T cell receptor (beta chain) was identified in a study of monozygotic twins with inflammatory bowel disease. TCRdb re-called the 5' RACE reads, yielding one record per CDR3 amino acid sequence without DNA. This repertoire includes approximately 390,000 distinct CDR3 sequences. Germline assignment: CDR1 MNHEY and CDR2 SVGEGT. This CDR3 spans 15 amino acids. The specimen was blood. The chain recombines TRBV6-2 or TRBV6-3 with TRBJ2-1. The clonotype comes from a human donor with ulcerative colitis or Crohn's disease, or a healthy co-twin of an affected twin (not recorded which). CDR3 residues: CASSPDFLYDNEQFF.